Below are 32 T cell receptor beta chains sequenced from a single sample in a study of T-cell reconstitution after alpha-beta-depleted transplantation in children. TCRbeta library preparation incorporated unique molecular identifiers. Using its own MiXCR run on the PCR reads, TCRdb lists one record per CDR3 protein. The top ten clones hold just over 4.5% of a sample with about 200,000 distinct CDR3 sequences, about 6% of them seen once. The specimen was PBMCs, collected before TCRalphabeta/CD19-depleted stem cell transplant. All receptors come from a girl less than two years old with combined immunodeficiency, due to receive a stem cell transplant.

This clonotype was counted at least ten times. The genes are TRBV6-5 and TRBJ2-1, with D hard to call. Trimming removed 5 bases from V and 2 bases from J, with 13 bases in between. Germline-derived CDR1 and CDR2 are MNHEY and SVGAGI. The CDR3 runs 15 residues. This chain's CDR3 is CASSLLDGPYNEQFF. CDR3 nucleotide sequence: TGTGCCAGCAGTCTTCTGGACGGACCCTACAATGAGCAGTTCTTC.

This clonotype has ten or more counts. J is TRBJ2-1 and V is TRBV5-1; D uncertain. Looked up from germline, CDR1 is SGHRS and CDR2 is YFSETQ. CDR3 length: 15 residues. V was shortened by 0 bases and J by 4 bases, with 11 bases between the two germline ends. This chain's CDR3 is CASSLGPSDYNEQFF. The CDR3 nucleotides read TGCGCCAGCAGCTTGGGACCCTCTGATTACAATGAGCAGTTCTTC. Combining the CDR3 with reference TRBV5-1 and TRBJ2-1 gives the whole variable domain KAGVTQTPRYLIKTRGQQVTLSCSPISGHRSVSWYQQTPGQGLQFLFEYFSETQRNKGNFPGRFSGRQFSNSRSEMNVSTLELGDSALYLCASSLGPSDYNEQFFGPGTRLTVL.

This clonotype was recorded at least ten times. The V call is TRBV12-3 or TRBV12-4, the J call TRBJ1-1; no definite D call. The V end was cut by 7 bases, the J end by 3 bases, with 12 bases between. This CDR3 contains 13 residues. This chain's CDR3 is CASISPQYTEAFF. Here the CDR3 DNA reads TGTGCCAGCATCTCTCCTCAGTACACTGAAGCTTTCTTT.

Ten or more counts support this clonotype. This chain uses TRBV3-1 with TRBJ2-1, with TRBD1 matching over 9 bases. The germline gives CDR1 LGHDT, CDR2 YNNKEL (reference sequence). V was clipped by 1 base and J by 1 base; unmatched bases: 8. The CDR3 is 18 amino acids. CDR3 coding DNA: TGTGCCAGCAGCCAAGCCGACAGGGGGAAGGCGTCCTACAATGAGCAGTTCTTC. This gives the protein CASSQADRGKASYNEQFF.

J is TRBJ2-5 and V is TRBV18; D unresolved. The V end was cut by 3 bases, the J end by 5 bases, with 22 bases between. Germline values: CDR1 KGHSH, CDR2 LQKENI. The CDR3 has 17 amino acids. The CDR3 here is CASSPFRSAHSHETQYF. CDR3 DNA: TGTGCCAGCTCACCTTTCAGGAGCGCACACTCACACGAGACCCAGTACTTC.

This clonotype was recorded many times. The chain is built from TRBV7-4 and TRBJ2-7; TRBD1 agrees at 7 bases. Germline trimming cut 5 bases from V and 4 bases from J; bases unmatched to any gene: 11. The germline gives CDR1 SGHVT, CDR2 SQSDAQ. The CDR3 covers 15 residues. The CDR3 region has the DNA TGTGCCAGCAGCGAAGGAACCGGGACAGCTTACGAGCAGTACTTC. Translation: CASSEGTGTAYEQYF.

This clonotype was recorded at least ten times. V and J are TRBV20-1 and TRBJ1-2, with TRBD1 matching over 7 bases. The V gene's germline CDR1 is DFQATT and CDR2 SNEGSKA (reference sequence). The CDR3 has 16 residues. V trimming: 0 bases; J trimming: 2 bases; junction bases outside the gene matches: 9. In DNA form, the CDR3 reads TGCAGTGCTAGAGAATCAGGGGGATTAGGGAACTATGGCTACACCTTC. This sequence encodes CSARESGGLGNYGYTF.

This clonotype was detected only a few times. The chain recombines TRBV7-8 with TRBJ1-1; tentative D call: TRBD1 (5 bases). Germline V gives CDR1 SGHVS, CDR2 FQNEAQ. This CDR3 comprises 13 residues. V was clipped by 3 bases and J by 11 bases, with 16 bases between them. The CDR3 region has the DNA TGTGCCAGCAGCTTTATCAGGGAAAGGCATGCTTTCTTT. The encoded protein is CASSFIRERHAFF.

This clonotype showed up many times. This rearrangement joins TRBV7-6 to TRBJ2-2; D gene uncertain. Trimming stripped 11 bases from V and 6 bases from J, with 10 bases between. The germline CDR1 and CDR2 sequences are SGHVS and FNYEAQ. The CDR3 runs to 11 residues. The CDR3 sequence: CAWLKAGELFF. CDR3 DNA: TGTGCCTGGTTAAAGGCCGGGGAGCTGTTTTTT.

This rearrangement joins TRBV7-3 to TRBJ2-5; 8 bases match TRBD2. The CDR3 extends over 15 amino acids. Looked up from germline, CDR1 is SGHTA and CDR2 is FQGTGA. J gave up 5 bases and V 4 bases, and 9 bases lay outside the gene matches. The CDR3 sequence is CASSSQGGGLETQYF. Written as DNA, the CDR3 is TGTGCCAGCAGCTCCCAAGGCGGGGGGCTCGAGACCCAGTACTTC.

This clonotype came up many times. The V and J genes are TRBV28 and TRBJ2-5; tentative D call: TRBD2 (6 bases). Germline-derived CDR1 and CDR2 are MDHEN and SYDVKM. The length of the CDR3 is 16 residues. With 3 bases removed from V and 1 base from J, the gap between germline ends came to 15 bases. The CDR3 protein is CASSFDDGGRQETQYF. As DNA, the CDR3 is TGTGCCAGCAGTTTTGACGACGGGGGACGCCAAGAGACCCAGTACTTC.

Ten or more counts support this clonotype. This chain connects TRBV20-1 to TRBJ1-1, with D possibly matching TRBD1 (6 bases). The V gene lost 0 bases and the J gene lost 9 bases, with 11 bases spanning the gap. CDR3 length: 12 residues. The germline V gene has CDR1 DFQATT and CDR2 SNEGSKA (reference sequence). The CDR3 region is CSARDQGYQAFF. The CDR3 region has the DNA TGCAGTGCTAGAGATCAGGGGTACCAAGCTTTCTTT.

This clonotype was observed a handful of times. CDR3 residues: CASSPRTGGDPLQETQYF. For the CDR3, the DNA is TGCGCCAGCAGCCCTAGGACAGGGGGCGACCCCCTCCAAGAGACCCAGTACTTC. The chain carries TRBV5-1 and TRBJ2-5; 11 bases map to TRBD1. This CDR3 has 18 residues. CDR1 is SGHRS and CDR2 is YFSETQ in the germline V gene. V shed 4 bases and J 1 base; nucleotides not matched to a gene: 12.

This clonotype was counted ten times or more. The chain links TRBV20-1 to TRBJ2-5; possibly TRBD2 for D (6 bases). The germline gives CDR1 DFQATT, CDR2 SNEGSKA (reference sequence). V was clipped by 3 bases and J by 3 bases, with 11 bases between them. The CDR3 contains 13 residues. The CDR3 DNA sequence: TGCAGTGCTAGTGACGGGAGCGAAGAGACCCAGTACTTC. Its translation is CSASDGSEETQYF.

In its sample, this clonotype was seen many times. The V and J genes are TRBV13 and TRBJ2-1, with 7 bases that match TRBD1. Trimming removed 6 bases from V and 7 bases from J; junction bases left unmatched: 9. CDR1 and CDR2 (germline): PRHDT, FYEKMQ (reference sequence). The CDR3 consists of 14 residues. The CDR3 protein is CASSLVTGTNEQFF. The CDR3 DNA sequence: TGTGCCAGCAGTCTGGTGACAGGGACAAATGAGCAGTTCTTC. Based on the CDR3 plus reference TRBV13 and TRBJ2-1, the full variable domain is AAGVIQSPRHLIKEKRETATLKCYPIPRHDTVYWYQQGPGQDPQFLISFYEKMQSDKGSIPDRFSAQQFSDYHSELNMSSLELGDSALYFCASSLVTGTNEQFFGPGTRLTVL.

This clonotype was observed at least ten times. The gene calls are TRBV14 and TRBJ1-1; 8 positions match TRBD1. The CDR3 length is 14 residues. CDR1 and CDR2 (germline): SGHDN, FVKESK. V was pared by 6 bases and J by 1 base, with 4 bases of the junction left unmatched. CDR3 amino acids: CASRLGQGNTEAFF. The CDR3 DNA is TGTGCCAGCAGACTTGGACAGGGGAACACTGAAGCTTTCTTT.

The CDR3: CASSNGQGGQPQHF. Written as DNA, the CDR3 is TGTGCCAGCAGCAACGGACAGGGTGGACAGCCCCAGCATTTT. This chain connects TRBV5-6 to TRBJ1-5, with 8 bases identical to TRBD1. The junction had 7 bases not matched to a gene; V was cut back by 4 bases and J by 7 bases. Germline V gene lookup returns CDR1 SGHDT and CDR2 YYEEEE. The CDR3 loop spans 14 amino acids.

This clonotype was recorded at least ten times. This chain joins TRBV15 and TRBJ2-7; D gene ambiguous. Germline V gene sequence: CDR1 LNHNV, CDR2 YYDKDF (reference sequence). The CDR3 totals 13 residues. V lost 6 bases, J lost 2 bases, and 11 bases lay in between. CDR3 protein: CATSFSGPYEQYF. The CDR3 DNA reads as TGTGCCACCAGTTTTTCAGGCCCCTACGAGCAGTACTTC.

This clonotype came up many times. This chain links TRBV29-1 with TRBJ2-6; D is uncertain. The germline V gene encodes CDR1 SQVTM and CDR2 ANQGSEA. The CDR3 runs 13 residues. The ends were cut back, 7 bases at V and 1 base at J, with 8 bases in the middle. Written as DNA, the CDR3 is TGCAGCGCAAGTCAATCTGGGGCCAACGTCCTGACTTTC. Its translation: CSASQSGANVLTF.

The sample holds many counts of this clonotype. The rearrangement joins TRBV7-2 to TRBJ2-1, with 14 bases matching TRBD2. V lost 5 bases, J lost 8 bases, and 5 bases stayed unmatched. This CDR3 is built from 15 residues. The V gene's germline CDR1 is SGHTA and CDR2 FQGNSA. CDR3 protein: CASSDGTSGSYEQFF. CDR3 nucleotide sequence: TGTGCCAGCAGCGATGGGACTAGCGGGAGCTATGAGCAGTTCTTC. The full variable domain, with the rest looked up from reference TRBV7-2 and TRBJ2-1, is GAGVSQSPSNKVTEKGKDVELRCDPISGHTALYWYRQSLGQGLEFLIYFQGNSAPDKSGLPSDRFSAERTGGSVSTLTIQRTQQEDSAVYLCASSDGTSGSYEQFFGPGTRLTVL.

This clonotype was counted ten times or more. V gene TRBV13 combines with J gene TRBJ2-3; the D is unclear. V gave up 7 bases and J gave up 6 bases, with 11 bases separating them. Germline V gene lookup returns CDR1 PRHDT and CDR2 FYEKMQ (reference sequence). The CDR3 has 12 residues. This CDR3 reads CASKLTMDTQYF. The CDR3 coding sequence is TGTGCCAGCAAACTTACCATGGATACGCAGTATTTT.

The table lists this clonotype with a count of one. This chain links TRBV6-5 with TRBJ2-7; D perhaps matches TRBD1 (6 bases). Trimming took off 2 bases at V and 1 base at J, with 15 bases between the two ends. This CDR3 spans 16 amino acids. From germline, CDR1 is MNHEY and CDR2 SVGAGI. The CDR3 loop reads CASSYAAGANSYEQYF. DNA of the CDR3: TGTGCCAGCAGTTACGCGGCAGGGGCGAATTCCTACGAGCAGTACTTC.

The sample holds many counts of this clonotype. CDR3 bases: TGTGCCAGCAGCGTTCTAACAGGGGGCGAGCAGTACTTC. This gives the protein CASSVLTGGEQYF. The chain combines TRBV7-9 with TRBJ2-7; 8 bases align to TRBD1. The CDR3 loop spans 13 amino acids. V lost 5 bases, J lost 6 bases, and 6 bases stayed unmatched. Germline lookup yields CDR1 SEHNR and CDR2 FQNEAQ (reference sequence).

This clonotype was seen at least ten times. This chain joins TRBV5-1 and TRBJ2-1, with unresolved D. Between the trimmed V and J ends, which lost 0 bases and 0 bases, there was a span of 10 bases. Germline CDR1 SGHRS, CDR2 YFSETQ. The CDR3 is made up of 16 amino acids. This CDR3 is CASSLVGLSSYNEQFF. The CDR3 DNA sequence: TGCGCCAGCAGCTTGGTAGGGTTAAGCTCCTACAATGAGCAGTTCTTC.

This clonotype was recorded at least ten times. The V and J genes are TRBV3-1 and TRBJ2-7, with a possible D match to TRBD2 (6 bases). Trimming took 5 bases from V and 3 from J, leaving 11 bases between them. Germline V gene lookup returns CDR1 LGHDT and CDR2 YNNKEL (reference sequence). The CDR3 is made up of 13 amino acids. The CDR3, as DNA: TGTGCCAGCAGCTACGGGACTTACTACGAGCAGTACTTC. Encoded protein: CASSYGTYYEQYF.

This clonotype was counted ten times or more. V gene TRBV15 combines with J gene TRBJ2-1; 7 bases fit TRBD2. J lost 7 bases, V lost 1 base, and 7 bases had no gene match. Germline lookup yields CDR1 LNHNV and CDR2 YYDKDF (reference sequence). This CDR3 is built from 15 residues. This chain's CDR3 is CATSRVAGVVNEQFF. The CDR3 DNA sequence: TGTGCCACCAGCAGAGTCGCGGGAGTAGTGAATGAGCAGTTCTTC.

This clonotype has ten or more counts. The chain couples TRBV9 to TRBJ2-1, with D possibly TRBD2 on 5 matching bases. This CDR3 contains 17 residues. V lost 0 bases and J lost 3, with 16 bases in between. Germline V CDR1 and CDR2: SGDLS, YYNGEE. The CDR3 sequence: CASSVEDWGAVYNEQFF. Here the CDR3 DNA reads TGTGCCAGCAGCGTAGAGGATTGGGGAGCGGTCTACAATGAGCAGTTCTTC.

This clonotype has ten or more counts. The J gene is TRBJ1-1, the V gene TRBV24-1, with a possible D match to TRBD1 (5 bases). Germline V lookup: CDR1 KGHDR, CDR2 SFDVKD. Trimming removed 3 bases from V and 4 bases from J, with 20 bases in between. The CDR3 totals 17 residues. The CDR3 DNA reads TGTGCCACCAGTGATGGAGGCCGGGGACCTCAGGGCACTGAAGCTTTCTTT. Its protein product is CATSDGGRGPQGTEAFF.

This clonotype was picked up many times. The V call is TRBV6-1, the J call TRBJ2-1, with 7 bases fitting TRBD2. Germline V CDR1 and CDR2: MNHNS, SASEGT. The CDR3 is 15 amino acids. After removal of 5 bases from V and 3 bases from J, the junction contained 7 bases not matched to a gene. The CDR3 is CASSRRERVYNEQFF. CDR3 bases: TGTGCCAGCAGTAGGCGGGAGAGGGTCTACAATGAGCAGTTCTTC.

This clonotype has at least ten counts. The chain joins TRBV6-6 to TRBJ2-2; D is uncertain. V lost 7 bases to trimming and J lost 6 bases, with 12 bases between them. The CDR3 has 13 residues. In germline, CDR1 is MNHNY, CDR2 SVGAGI (reference sequence). The chain's CDR3 is CASMGYLAGELFF. The CDR3 bases are TGTGCCAGCATGGGTTATCTGGCCGGGGAGCTGTTTTTT.

This clonotype was counted only a few times. This rearrangement joins TRBV12-3 or TRBV12-4 to TRBJ1-4; D remains ambiguous. This CDR3 contains 13 residues. Trimming left V 8 bases short and J 7 bases short, with 14 bases between. The CDR3 reads CASRTRRSEKLFF. CDR3 DNA: TGTGCCAGCCGAACGAGACGGTCTGAAAAACTGTTTTTT.

In its sample, this clonotype was seen many times. V is TRBV5-1 and J is TRBJ2-5; D gene ambiguous. Germline lookup yields CDR1 SGHRS and CDR2 YFSETQ. The CDR3 sequence is 13 residues long. Trimming shortened V by 1 base and J by 2 bases, and 6 bases separated the two germline ends. Here the CDR3 DNA reads TGCGCCAGCAGCTTGATCCTACAAGAGACCCAGTACTTC. Translated, it gives CASSLILQETQYF.